This record covers a single TCR beta chain. Seattle's cohort entered during active infection and was followed longitudinally. Per germline, CDR1 SGDLS and CDR2 YYNGEE. Germline trimming cut 0 bases from V and 4 bases from J; bases unmatched to any gene: 7. This CDR3 is built from 17 residues. This record comes from a study of blood T cell repertoires in COVID-19. Overall study: COVID-19 samples collected from the United States, Italy and Spain covered acute and convalescent phases. The analysed material was cDNA or gDNA that came from T cells, B-cell-depleted T cells, or PBMCs.

In the original workflow: Estimates of nucleated cell counts were drawn from the amplification of reference gene primers. TCRdb's copy holds only in-frame clones and misses some; the assay was immunoSEQ multiplex PCR. That table is the source of V, J and clone size, and D and trimming were worked out from the DNA. The profile shows about 350,000 clones, roughly 90% of them singletons. This TCR derives from an older woman with COVID-19, enrolled during active disease. Sequencing was done on a sample of peripheral blood. The V and J genes are TRBV9 and TRBJ1-3; 10 bases line up with TRBD1. The chain's CDR3 is CASSVGQGALMGNTIYF. CDR3 bases: TGTGCCAGCAGCGTAGGACAGGGGGCGCTTATGGGAAACACCATATATTTT.